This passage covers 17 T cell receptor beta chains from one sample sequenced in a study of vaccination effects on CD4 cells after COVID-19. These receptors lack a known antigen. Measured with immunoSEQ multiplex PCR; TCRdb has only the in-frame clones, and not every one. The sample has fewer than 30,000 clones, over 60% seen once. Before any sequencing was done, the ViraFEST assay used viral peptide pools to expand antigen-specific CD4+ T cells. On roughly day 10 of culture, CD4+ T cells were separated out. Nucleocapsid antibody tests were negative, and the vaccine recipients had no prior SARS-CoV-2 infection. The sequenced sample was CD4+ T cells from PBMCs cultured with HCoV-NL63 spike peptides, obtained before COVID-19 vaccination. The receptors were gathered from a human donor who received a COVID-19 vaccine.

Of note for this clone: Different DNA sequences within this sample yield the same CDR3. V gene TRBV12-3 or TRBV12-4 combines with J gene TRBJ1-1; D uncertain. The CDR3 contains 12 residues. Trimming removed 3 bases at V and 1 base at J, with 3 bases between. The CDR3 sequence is CASSFWNTEAFF. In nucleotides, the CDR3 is TGTGCCAGCAGTTTTTGGAACACTGAAGCTTTCTTT.

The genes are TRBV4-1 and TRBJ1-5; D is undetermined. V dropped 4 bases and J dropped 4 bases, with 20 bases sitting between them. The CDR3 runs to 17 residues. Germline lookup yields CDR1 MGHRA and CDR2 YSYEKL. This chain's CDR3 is CASSPARRGEQNQPQHF. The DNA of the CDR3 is TGCGCCAGCAGCCCCGCCCGGCGGGGAGAACAGAATCAGCCCCAGCATTTT.

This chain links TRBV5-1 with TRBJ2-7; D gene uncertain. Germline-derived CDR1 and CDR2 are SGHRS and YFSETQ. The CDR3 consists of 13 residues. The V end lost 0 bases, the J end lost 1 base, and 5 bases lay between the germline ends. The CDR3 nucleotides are TGCGCCAGCAGCTTGGGGGAATCCTACGAGCAGTACTTC. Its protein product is CASSLGESYEQYF.

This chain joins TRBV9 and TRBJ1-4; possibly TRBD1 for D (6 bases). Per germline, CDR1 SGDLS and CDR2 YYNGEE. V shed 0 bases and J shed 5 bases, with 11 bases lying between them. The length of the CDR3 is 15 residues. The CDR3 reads CASSVGRGGNEKLFF. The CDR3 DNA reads TGTGCCAGCAGCGTAGGCAGGGGAGGGAATGAAAAACTGTTTTTT.

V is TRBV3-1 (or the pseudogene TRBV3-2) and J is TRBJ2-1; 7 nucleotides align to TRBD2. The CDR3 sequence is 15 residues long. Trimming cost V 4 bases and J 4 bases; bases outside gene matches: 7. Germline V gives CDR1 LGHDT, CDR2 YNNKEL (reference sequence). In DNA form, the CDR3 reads TGTGCCAGCAGCCCGGGAGGCCCAGTATACAATGAGCAGTTCTTC. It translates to CASSPGGPVYNEQFF.

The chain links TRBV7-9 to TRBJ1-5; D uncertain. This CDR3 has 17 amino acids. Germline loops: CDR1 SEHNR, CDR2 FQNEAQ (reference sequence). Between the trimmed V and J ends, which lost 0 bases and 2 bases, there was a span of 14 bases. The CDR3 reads CASSLAPTGMGNQPQHF. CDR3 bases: TGTGCCAGCAGCTTAGCCCCGACGGGGATGGGCAATCAGCCCCAGCATTTT.

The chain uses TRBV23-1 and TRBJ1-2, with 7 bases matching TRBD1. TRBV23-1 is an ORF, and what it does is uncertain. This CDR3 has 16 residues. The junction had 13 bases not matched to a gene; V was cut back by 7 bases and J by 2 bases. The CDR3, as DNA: TGCGCCAGCAAAGGGGGCGAAGAGGAGGCGAACTATGGCTACACCTTC. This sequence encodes CASKGGEEEANYGYTF.

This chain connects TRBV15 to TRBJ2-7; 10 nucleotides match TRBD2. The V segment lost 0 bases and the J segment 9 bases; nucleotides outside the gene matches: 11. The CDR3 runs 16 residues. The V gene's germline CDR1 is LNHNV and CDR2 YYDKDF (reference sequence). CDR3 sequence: CATSRDQTAGGPVQYF. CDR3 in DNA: TGTGCCACCAGCAGAGATCAGACAGCGGGGGGGCCGGTGCAGTACTTC. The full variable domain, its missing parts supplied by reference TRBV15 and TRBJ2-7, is DAMVIQNPRYQVTQFGKPVTLSCSQTLNHNVMYWYQQKSSQAPKLLFHYYDKDFNNEADTPDNFQSRRPNTSFCFLDIRSPGLGDTAMYLCATSRDQTAGGPVQYFGPGTRLTVT.

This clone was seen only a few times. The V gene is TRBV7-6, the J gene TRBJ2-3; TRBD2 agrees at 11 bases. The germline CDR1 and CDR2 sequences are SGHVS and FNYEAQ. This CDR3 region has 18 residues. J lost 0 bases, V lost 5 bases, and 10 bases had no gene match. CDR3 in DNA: TGTGCCAGCAGCCGGACTAGCGGGTCAACCTCTAGCACAGATACGCAGTATTTT. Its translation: CASSRTSGSTSSTDTQYF.

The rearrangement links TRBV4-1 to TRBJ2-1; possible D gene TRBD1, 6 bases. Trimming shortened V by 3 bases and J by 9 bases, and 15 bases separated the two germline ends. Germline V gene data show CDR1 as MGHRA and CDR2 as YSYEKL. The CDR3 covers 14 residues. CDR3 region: CASSHSRVDSEQFF. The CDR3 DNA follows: TGCGCCAGCAGCCACAGCCGCGTGGACAGTGAGCAGTTCTTC.

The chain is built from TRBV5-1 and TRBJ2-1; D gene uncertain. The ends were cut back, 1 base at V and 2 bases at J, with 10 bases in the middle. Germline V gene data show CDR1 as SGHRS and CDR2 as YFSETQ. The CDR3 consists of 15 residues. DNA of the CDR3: TGCGCCAGCAGCTTGCCCGCCTCGGCCTACAATGAGCAGTTCTTC. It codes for CASSLPASAYNEQFF.

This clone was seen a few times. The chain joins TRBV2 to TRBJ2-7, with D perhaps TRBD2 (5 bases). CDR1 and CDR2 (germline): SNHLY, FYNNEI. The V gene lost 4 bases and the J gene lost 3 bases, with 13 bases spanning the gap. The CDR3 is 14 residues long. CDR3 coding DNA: TGTGCCAGCAGTGTGGGTCGGGGATACTACGAGCAGTACTTC. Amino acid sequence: CASSVGRGYYEQYF. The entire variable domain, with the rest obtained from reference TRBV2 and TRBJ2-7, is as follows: EPEVTQTPSHQVTQMGQEVILRCVPISNHLYFYWYRQILGQKVEFLVSFYNNEISEKSEIFDDQFSVERPDGSNFTLKIRSTKLEDSAMYFCASSVGRGYYEQYFGPGTRLTVT.

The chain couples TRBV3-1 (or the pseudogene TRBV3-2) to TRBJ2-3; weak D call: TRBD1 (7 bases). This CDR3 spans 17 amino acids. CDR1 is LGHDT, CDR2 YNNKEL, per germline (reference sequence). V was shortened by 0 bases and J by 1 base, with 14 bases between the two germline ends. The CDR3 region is CASSQDPLRGGTDTQYF. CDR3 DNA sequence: TGTGCCAGCAGCCAAGATCCCCTCAGGGGGGGCACAGATACGCAGTATTTT.

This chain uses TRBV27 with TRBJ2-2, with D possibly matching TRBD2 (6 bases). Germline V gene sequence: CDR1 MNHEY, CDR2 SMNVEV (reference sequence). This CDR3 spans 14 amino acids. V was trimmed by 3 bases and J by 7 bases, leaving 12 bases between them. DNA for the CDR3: TGTGCCAGCAGTTTTTGGCGGGATAGCGGGGAGCTGTTTTTT. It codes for CASSFWRDSGELFF.

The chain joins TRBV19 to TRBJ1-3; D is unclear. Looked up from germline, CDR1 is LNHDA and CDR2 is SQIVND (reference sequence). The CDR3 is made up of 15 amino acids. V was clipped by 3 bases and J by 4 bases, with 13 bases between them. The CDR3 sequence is CASSMIESGGNTIYF. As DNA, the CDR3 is TGTGCCAGTAGTATGATCGAGAGCGGGGGAAACACCATATATTTT.

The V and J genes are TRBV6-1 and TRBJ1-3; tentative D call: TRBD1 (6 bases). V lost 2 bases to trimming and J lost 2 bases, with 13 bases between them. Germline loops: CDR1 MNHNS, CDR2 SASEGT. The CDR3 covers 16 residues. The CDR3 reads CASSEKAGGAGNTIYF. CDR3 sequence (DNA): TGTGCCAGCAGTGAAAAGGCCGGGGGCGCTGGAAACACCATATATTTT.

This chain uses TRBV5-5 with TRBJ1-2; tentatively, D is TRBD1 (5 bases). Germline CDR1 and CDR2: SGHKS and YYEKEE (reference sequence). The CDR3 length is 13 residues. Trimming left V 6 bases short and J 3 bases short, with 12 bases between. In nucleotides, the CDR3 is TGTGCCAGCACCCGGGGCAGCTACTATGGCTACACCTTC. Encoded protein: CASTRGSYYGYTF. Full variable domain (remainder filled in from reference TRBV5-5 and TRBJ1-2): DAGVTQSPTHLIKTRGQQVTLRCSPISGHKSVSWYQQVLGQGPQFIFQYYEKEERGRGNFPDRFSARQFPNYSSELNVNALLLGDSALYLCASTRGSYYGYTFGSGTRLTVV.